This T cell receptor (beta chain) was recovered during a study of vaccination effects on CD4 cells after COVID-19. Comments on this clone: Its antigen is unidentified.

Under the ViraFEST assay, PBMC were stimulated with viral peptide pools so that antigen-specific CD4+ T cells expanded. Sequencing was performed afterwards. After less than 11 days in culture, the CD4+ T cells were isolated. No vaccinee had earlier SARS-CoV-2 infection, and nucleocapsid antibodies were negative. Wells of more than 1.5 million PBMC each were grown with 9.5 to 10 IU/ml IL-2 and approximately 9.6 ug/ml peptides. A half-volume exchange with IL-2 medium occurred on days 3 and 7. Produced via immunoSEQ multiplex PCR; TCRdb's table is partial and in-frame only. The table includes about 73,000 clones, more than 60% detected once. Material: CD4+ T cells from PBMCs cultured with SARS-CoV-2 spike peptides, obtained before COVID-19 vaccination. The receptor was derived from a human donor who received a COVID-19 vaccine.

The CDR3 DNA is TGTGCCAGCAGCCTCGACACGAGAGGTACCGGGGAGCTGTTTTTT. This sequence encodes CASSLDTRGTGELFF. This chain uses TRBV28 with TRBJ2-2; no firm D call. V was cut by 6 bases and J by 5 bases, with 16 bases left in between. Germline CDR1 reads MDHEN; CDR2 reads SYDVKM. The CDR3 sequence is 15 residues long.